These T cell receptor beta chains were read from a single sample in a study of blood T cell repertoires in COVID-19. Generated by immunoSEQ multiplex PCR, the TCRdb table keeps only in-frame clones and is missing some. The data show 100,000 to 130,000 clones, with 70% to 85% seen just once and 1.5% to 2% held by the top ten. The sequenced sample consisted of peripheral blood. The receptors here all came from a middle-aged woman with acute or convalescent COVID-19. The CDR3 runs from the conserved cysteine through the conserved F or W. D genes are given only for firm matches. Rows may omit the clone size; those that give it use once, few, many or a size class.

once | NA | TRBJ2-5 | TRBV5-1 | TGCGCCAGCAGGGGGACTGGAGGGGAAGAGACCCAGTACTTC | CASRGTGGEETQYF
NA | TRBD2 | TRBJ2-3 | TRBV28 | TGTGCCAGCAGTAATAGCGGGGGGGCCACAGATACGCAGTATTTT | CASSNSGGATDTQYF
NA | NA | TRBJ1-6 | TRBV10-2 | TGCGCCAGCAGTCAAAAACTGGATTCACCCCTCCACTTT | CASSQKLDSPLHF
NA | TRBD1 | TRBJ1-2 | TRBV7-2 | TGTGCCAGCAGCTTAGCTGCCTTCGGACAGGGTACTAACTATGGCTACACCTTC | CASSLAAFGQGTNYGYTF
few | TRBD2 | TRBJ2-5 | TRBV6-1 | TGTGCCAGCAGTGAACAACCGACGGGCGGGGGGGCCCAGTACTTC | CASSEQPTGGGAQYF
NA | TRBD1 | TRBJ1-2 | TRBV5-1 | TGCGCCAGCAGCGAGCCGGGACAGGGGGCGGATGGCTACACCTTC | CASSEPGQGADGYTF
NA | NA | TRBJ2-2 | TRBV6-5 | TGTGCCAGCAGTTTGAGGGAAGGCACCGGGGAGCTGTTTTTT | CASSLREGTGELFF
once | NA | TRBJ1-4 | TRBV3-1/TRBV3-2 | TGTGCCAGCAGCCCGACACGTAATAATGAAAAACTGTTTTTT | CASSPTRNNEKLFF
once | TRBD1 | TRBJ2-7 | TRBV5-1 | TGCGCCAGCAGCCTCCGGACAGGACGAGACCCCTACGAGCAGTACTTC | CASSLRTGRDPYEQYF
NA | TRBD1 | TRBJ1-6 | TRBV6-5 | TGTGCCAGCACTTTGGACAGGGGGCCAAATTCACCCCTCCACTTT | CASTLDRGPNSPLHF
few | TRBD2 | TRBJ2-1 | TRBV5-1 | TGCGCCAGCAGCCTCGGGGGGGTCTACAATGAGCAGTTCTTC | CASSLGGVYNEQFF
NA | NA | TRBJ1-5 | TRBV30 | TGTGCCTGGAGCCGACAGGACAATCAGCCCCAGCATTTT | CAWSRQDNQPQHF
NA | NA | TRBJ1-1 | TRBV3-1/TRBV3-2 | TGTGCCAGCAGCCCACATCCGCAGAACACTGAAGCTTTCTTT | CASSPHPQNTEAFF
NA | TRBD1 | TRBJ2-2 | TRBV6-5 | TGTGCCAGCAGGGGACAGGCGAGCACCGGGGAGCTGTTTTTT | CASRGQASTGELFF
NA | TRBD1 | TRBJ2-6 | TRBV2 | TGTGCCAGCAGTGTAACAGGGGGAGCCGGGGCCAACGTCCTGACTTTC | CASSVTGGAGANVLTF
once | NA | TRBJ2-7 | TRBV7-2 | TGTGCCAGCAGCTTAAATCCAGGGCCTCCCTACGAGCAGTACTTC | CASSLNPGPPYEQYF
NA | TRBD1 | TRBJ1-6 | TRBV27 | TGTGCCAGCAGTCGACAGGGCCTCGGGGATTCACCCCTCCACTTT | CASSRQGLGDSPLHF
NA | NA | TRBJ2-1 | TRBV7-9 | TGTGCCAGCAGCCGAGGACTTACCGGGACATTCGGCAATGAGCAGTTCTTC | CASSRGLTGTFGNEQFF
NA | NA | TRBJ2-7 | TRBV24-1 | TGTGCCACCAGTGATTCGGGTCCTACGTCCTACGAGCAGTACTTC | CATSDSGPTSYEQYF
NA | NA | TRBJ2-5 | TRBV4-3 | TGCGCCAGCAGCCAAGATATCGGCAGGCAAGAGACCCAGTACTTC | CASSQDIGRQETQYF
NA | TRBD1 | TRBJ2-7 | TRBV2 | TGTGCCAGCAGAGGACAGGGAACCTACGAGCAGTACTTC | CASRGQGTYEQYF
NA | NA | TRBJ2-2 | TRBV7-6 | TGTGCCAGCAGCTTAGCGTCACAGGGGAACACCGGGGAGCTGTTTTTT | CASSLASQGNTGELFF
NA | TRBD2 | TRBJ2-6 | TRBV27 | TGTGCCAGCAGTTTAGAGCGGGGGATGGCTGGGGCCAACGTCCTGACTTTC | CASSLERGMAGANVLTF
NA | TRBD2 | TRBJ2-7 | TRBV15 | TGTGCCACCAGCAGAGGGACCGGGGGGTCCTACGAGCAGTACTTC | CATSRGTGGSYEQYF
NA | TRBD2 | TRBJ2-2 | TRBV7-9 | TGTGCCAGCAGCCCGAGCCGGACTAGCGGGGCCGGGGAGCTGTTTTTT | CASSPSRTSGAGELFF
NA | NA | TRBJ2-3 | TRBV9 | TGTGCCAGCAGCGTAGATCCAGGGTACACAGATACGCAGTATTTT | CASSVDPGYTDTQYF
NA | NA | TRBJ2-5 | TRBV5-1 | TGCGCCAGCAGCTTGCTGGACTCCCCCAATGGCCAGTACTTC | CASSLLDSPNGQYF
NA | NA | TRBJ1-2 | TRBV6-1 | TGTGCCAGCAGTGAAACATACGACTATGGCTACACCTTC | CASSETYDYGYTF
NA | TRBD1 | TRBJ2-3 | TRBV7-2 | TGTGCCAGCAGCTTAACGAGGGGGCGGGTAGATACGCAGTATTTT | CASSLTRGRVDTQYF